This passage covers 27 T cell receptor beta chains from one sample sequenced in a study of cytomegalovirus exposure and HLA in healthy donors. The primer mix had 60 Vbeta and 13 Jbeta primers. The table came from immunoSEQ multiplex PCR; TCRdb's copy has only in-frame clones and leaves some out. The sample holds around 150,000 clones; around 76% are singletons and the top ten take over 2%. Specimen: PBMCs. These receptor sequences come from a female donor in good health and CMV-seronegative.

J is TRBJ2-1 and V is TRBV7-2; perhaps TRBD2 as D (5 bases). CDR1 is SGHTA and CDR2 is FQGNSA in the germline V gene. V was pared by 5 bases and J by 10 bases, with 27 bases between. The CDR3 runs to 17 residues. This chain's CDR3 is CASSIERVVLGLGEQFF. CDR3 in DNA: TGTGCCAGCAGCATCGAGAGGGTAGTACTCGGCTTGGGGGAGCAGTTCTTC.

The V and J genes are TRBV29-1 and TRBJ2-7; D not certain. Trimming removed 6 bases from V and 6 bases from J, with 18 bases in between. The germline V gene encodes CDR1 SQVTM and CDR2 ANQGSEA. CDR3 length: 13 amino acids. CDR3 nucleotide sequence: TGCAGCGTACTCCCGCTATTTAGTCTCGAGCAGTACTTC. This encodes CSVLPLFSLEQYF.

CDR3 amino acids: CASSLIKGEGRPYEQYF. In DNA form, the CDR3 reads TGTGCCAGCAGCTTAATCAAGGGCGAGGGTAGGCCCTACGAGCAGTACTTC. The chain links TRBV11-2 to TRBJ2-7, with D possibly being TRBD2 (5 bases). With 2 bases removed from V and 2 bases from J, the gap between germline ends came to 19 bases. The CDR3 contains 17 residues. CDR1 is SGHAT and CDR2 is FQNNGV in the germline V gene.

Details on this clone: This specimen includes other DNA sequences encoding the same CDR3. This chain connects TRBV10-3 to TRBJ1-2, with D tentatively TRBD1 (5 bases). The V end was cut by 2 bases, the J end by 2 bases, with 9 bases between. This CDR3 is built from 14 residues. CDR1 is ENHRY and CDR2 is SYGVKD in the germline V gene. The CDR3 protein is CAISEGGTNYGYTF. The CDR3 coding sequence is TGTGCCATCAGTGAGGGGGGGACCAACTATGGCTACACCTTC.

The chain combines TRBV9 with TRBJ1-4; D may be TRBD1 (6 bases). The germline gives CDR1 SGDLS, CDR2 YYNGEE. The CDR3 sequence is 14 residues long. V was shortened by 2 bases and J by 7 bases, with 12 bases between the two germline ends. CDR3 coding DNA: TGTGCCAGCAGCGTGGGGGGGCCGAGTGAAAAACTGTTTTTT. Translating gives CASSVGGPSEKLFF.

The V call is TRBV25-1, the J call TRBJ2-2, with TRBD2 matching 10 bases. Per the germline V gene, CDR1 is MGHDK and CDR2 is SYGVNS. Germline trimming cut 5 bases from V and 4 bases from J; bases unmatched to any gene: 1. The CDR3 spans 14 residues. The CDR3 region is CASSTSGVTGELFF. The CDR3 nucleotides read TGTGCCAGCAGTACTAGCGGGGTCACCGGGGAGCTGTTTTTT.

This sequence joins TRBV5-1 and TRBJ2-1, with a possible D match to TRBD1 (6 bases). This CDR3 contains 14 residues. V was clipped by 7 bases and J by 4 bases, with 15 bases between them. CDR1 and CDR2 from the germline V gene are SGHRS and YFSETQ. The CDR3 bases are TGCGCCAGCTACGGGACATCGACGTACAATGAGCAGTTCTTC. This gives the protein CASYGTSTYNEQFF.

This clone was picked up a small number of times. This sequence joins TRBV5-4 and TRBJ2-1, with 10 bases lining up with TRBD2. This CDR3 spans 17 amino acids. V lost 6 bases and J lost 0; bases outside the gene matches: 9. Per germline, CDR1 SGHNT and CDR2 YYREEE (reference sequence). In DNA form, the CDR3 reads TGTGCCAGCAAGTTAGCGGGGGGCGCAAGCTCCTACAATGAGCAGTTCTTC. It yields the protein CASKLAGGASSYNEQFF.

This clone was recorded a few times. CDR3 region: CASSIRGPAGNTIYF. In nucleotides, the CDR3 is TGTGCCAGTAGTATCAGGGGACCCGCTGGAAACACCATATATTTT. This sequence joins TRBV19 and TRBJ1-3; D perhaps matches TRBD1 (6 bases). Germline V gene sequence: CDR1 LNHDA, CDR2 SQIVND (reference sequence). The V end lost 3 bases, the J end lost 2 bases, and 11 bases lay between the germline ends. CDR3 length: 15 residues.

This clone was counted a few times. Different DNA sequences within this sample yield the same CDR3. DNA for the CDR3: TGCGCCAGCAGCTCTCAGGGGGCAGATACGCAGTATTTT. This sequence encodes CASSSQGADTQYF. The chain employs TRBV5-1 and TRBJ2-3; 7 bases line up with TRBD1. V trimming: 3 bases; J trimming: 4 bases; junction bases outside the gene matches: 2. Per the germline V gene, CDR1 is SGHRS and CDR2 is YFSETQ. The CDR3 runs to 13 residues. Using reference TRBV5-1 and TRBJ2-3 for the parts outside the CDR3, the full variable domain is KAGVTQTPRYLIKTRGQQVTLSCSPISGHRSVSWYQQTPGQGLQFLFEYFSETQRNKGNFPGRFSGRQFSNSRSEMNVSTLELGDSALYLCASSSQGADTQYFGPGTRLTVL.

This chain connects TRBV18 to TRBJ1-4, with D possibly matching TRBD1 (6 bases). V lost 1 base and J lost 8, with 14 bases in between. This CDR3 has 15 residues. The germline V gene has CDR1 KGHSH and CDR2 LQKENI. DNA of the CDR3: TGTGCCAGCTCACCACAGCTACAGGGAAACGAAAAACTGTTTTTT. Residues: CASSPQLQGNEKLFF. Full variable domain (missing parts from reference TRBV18 and TRBJ1-4): NAGVMQNPRHLVRRRGQEARLRCSPMKGHSHVYWYRQLPEEGLKFMVYLQKENIIDESGMPKERFSAEFPKEGPSILRIQQVVRGDSAAYFCASSPQLQGNEKLFFGSGTQLSVL.

This clone was detected only a few times. The CDR3 protein is CASSVVGTGINEQYF. The CDR3 nucleotides are TGTGCCAGCAGCGTAGTCGGGACAGGGATCAACGAGCAGTACTTC. This chain uses TRBV9 with TRBJ2-5, with 9 positions matching TRBD1. Matching the DNA end better, TRBJ2-7 makes the J call doubtful. Germline V gene lookup returns CDR1 SGDLS and CDR2 YYNGEE. This CDR3 contains 15 residues.

The chain uses TRBV30 and TRBJ1-3, with 7 positions matching TRBD1. After removal of 0 bases from V and 4 bases from J, the junction contained 6 bases not matched to a gene. Germline assignment: CDR1 GTSNPN and CDR2 SVGIG (reference sequence). The CDR3 has 15 residues. This CDR3 reads CAWSVQQGSGNTIYF. CDR3 DNA: TGTGCCTGGAGTGTACAACAGGGGTCGGGAAACACCATATATTTT. Full variable domain (outside the CDR3, taken from reference TRBV30 and TRBJ1-3): SQTIHQWPATLVQPVGSPLSLECTVEGTSNPNLYWYRQAAGRGLQLLFYSVGIGQISSEVPQNLSASRPQDRQFILSSKKLLLSDSGFYLCAWSVQQGSGNTIYFGEGSWLTVV.

The chain uses TRBV5-5 and TRBJ2-2; 7 nucleotides align to TRBD1. J lost 3 bases, V lost 3 bases, and 5 bases had no gene match. The V gene's germline CDR1 is SGHKS and CDR2 YYEKEE (reference sequence). The CDR3 extends over 15 amino acids. CDR3 coding DNA: TGTGCCAGCAGCTCCGCCGGGACAGACACCGGGGAGCTGTTTTTT. This encodes CASSSAGTDTGELFF.

This clone is a singleton in its sample. This sequence joins TRBV25-1 and TRBJ2-1, with 7 bases lining up with TRBD2. J lost 6 bases, V lost 2 bases, and 10 bases had no gene match. The CDR3 runs 16 residues. Germline V lookup: CDR1 MGHDK, CDR2 SYGVNS. The CDR3 DNA sequence: TGTGCCAGCAGTGAAAGGGGCGGGAGTGGCTTCAATGAGCAGTTCTTC. Translated, it gives CASSERGGSGFNEQFF.

The chain links TRBV7-3 to TRBJ2-2; maybe TRBD2 (6 bases). Germline V gene data show CDR1 as SGHTA and CDR2 as FQGTGA. V was trimmed by 4 bases and J by 6 bases, leaving 9 bases between them. There are 13 residues in the CDR3. CDR3 protein: CASSSSSAGELFF. CDR3 DNA sequence: TGTGCCAGCAGCTCCTCTAGCGCCGGGGAGCTGTTTTTT.

This clone was counted only a few times. The J gene is TRBJ2-1, the V gene TRBV28; D gene unclear. The CDR3 is made up of 15 amino acids. Trimming took 1 base from V and 7 from J, leaving 14 bases between them. The germline CDR1 and CDR2 sequences are MDHEN and SYDVKM. CDR3 region: CASSLYPTYTNEQFF. The DNA of the CDR3 is TGTGCCAGCAGTTTATATCCCACGTATACAAATGAGCAGTTCTTC.

The V and J genes are TRBV10-2 and TRBJ2-3; 8 nucleotides agree with TRBD2. Germline CDR1 is WSHSY and CDR2 is SAAADI. J was trimmed by 2 bases and V by 4 bases; bases with no gene match: 5. The CDR3 has 15 residues. The chain's CDR3 is CASSVVAGITDTQYF. CDR3 in DNA: TGCGCCAGCAGTGTTGTAGCGGGGATCACAGATACGCAGTATTTT.

V usage is TRBV7-9 and J usage is TRBJ1-1; D might be TRBD1 (6 bases). CDR3 length: 14 residues. CDR1 SEHNR and CDR2 FQNEAQ come from the germline V gene (reference sequence). V was trimmed by 6 bases and J by 5 bases, leaving 16 bases between them. The CDR3 DNA reads as TGTGCCAGCAGTCGACGGGGGGGCAGGACTGAAGCTTTCTTT. Translated, it gives CASSRRGGRTEAFF. The entire variable domain, with the rest obtained from reference TRBV7-9 and TRBJ1-1, is as follows: DTGVSQNPRHKITKRGQNVTFRCDPISEHNRLYWYRQTLGQGPEFLTYFQNEAQLEKSRLLSDRFSAERPKGSFSTLEIQRTEQGDSAMYLCASSRRGGRTEAFFGQGTRLTVV.

This rearrangement joins TRBV6-5 to TRBJ2-7, with 10 positions matching TRBD2. With V trimmed by 6 bases and J by 4 bases, 6 bases remained unmatched. CDR1 MNHEY and CDR2 SVGAGI come from the germline V gene. The CDR3 loop spans 14 amino acids. The CDR3 DNA reads TGTGCCAGCAGCGACCTAGCGGGAGCATACGAGCAGTACTTC. Translated, it gives CASSDLAGAYEQYF.

This clone was detected a few times. This chain uses TRBV13 with TRBJ1-2; D call uncertain. Trimming left V 2 bases short and J 3 bases short, with 16 bases between. CDR3 length: 16 residues. Germline V gene sequence: CDR1 PRHDT, CDR2 FYEKMQ (reference sequence). The CDR3 region is CASSLRENQGYYGYTF. DNA of the CDR3: TGTGCCAGCAGCTTAAGGGAGAACCAAGGCTACTATGGCTACACCTTC.

This clone was recorded once. This chain joins TRBV6-5 and TRBJ2-1; 10 bases map to TRBD2. V shed 1 base, J shed 8 bases, and the junction held 2 bases outside the gene matches. CDR1 and CDR2 from the germline V gene are MNHEY and SVGAGI. This CDR3 has 14 amino acids. The DNA for the CDR3 is TGTGCCAGCAGTTACTACGGACTAGCGGATGAGCAGTTCTTC. It translates to CASSYYGLADEQFF.

This clone was found once. The V gene is TRBV7-3, the J gene TRBJ1-2; TRBD1 aligns across 7 bases. The junction had 7 bases not matched to a gene; V was cut back by 1 base and J by 5 bases. Germline CDR1 and CDR2: SGHTA and FQGTGA. The CDR3 is 15 amino acids. CDR3 loop: CASSLSAGTEYGYTF. CDR3 in DNA: TGTGCCAGCAGCTTAAGCGCCGGGACAGAGTATGGCTACACCTTC.

CDR3: CASSLRTSGGSHEQYF. CDR3 DNA: TGTGCCAGCAGCTTAAGGACTAGCGGTGGTTCCCACGAGCAGTACTTC. The chain employs TRBV7-2 and TRBJ2-7; 10 nucleotides align to TRBD2. CDR3 length equals 16 residues. J gave up 5 bases and V 2 bases, and 9 bases lay outside the gene matches. The germline CDR1 and CDR2 sequences are SGHTA and FQGNSA.

The chain uses TRBV6-1 and TRBJ2-1; 8 nucleotides align to TRBD1. V was pared by 2 bases and J by 14 bases, with 11 bases of the junction left unmatched. This CDR3 has 14 amino acids. The germline V gene has CDR1 MNHNS and CDR2 SASEGT. CDR3 sequence: CASSEPGQASWKFF. CDR3 nucleotides: TGTGCCAGCAGTGAACCGGGACAGGCATCTTGGAAGTTCTTC.

This chain connects TRBV5-1 to TRBJ1-1; possible D gene TRBD1, 5 bases. Per the germline V gene, CDR1 is SGHRS and CDR2 is YFSETQ. The CDR3 covers 14 residues. Trimming took off 2 bases at V and 3 bases at J, with 11 bases between the two ends. As DNA, the CDR3 is TGCGCCAGCAGCTTTCAGGGTAAGGACACTGAAGCTTTCTTT. Amino acid sequence: CASSFQGKDTEAFF. Based on the CDR3 plus reference TRBV5-1 and TRBJ1-1, the full variable domain is KAGVTQTPRYLIKTRGQQVTLSCSPISGHRSVSWYQQTPGQGLQFLFEYFSETQRNKGNFPGRFSGRQFSNSRSEMNVSTLELGDSALYLCASSFQGKDTEAFFGQGTRLTVV.

The chain uses TRBV7-6 and TRBJ2-7, with D possibly matching TRBD1 (6 bases). Per germline, CDR1 SGHVS and CDR2 FNYEAQ. V was shortened by 5 bases and J by 3 bases, with 11 bases between the two germline ends. The CDR3 has 13 amino acids. CDR3 DNA: TGTGCCAGCAGCCCTGGACAGCGCTACGAGCAGTACTTC. Translated: CASSPGQRYEQYF.